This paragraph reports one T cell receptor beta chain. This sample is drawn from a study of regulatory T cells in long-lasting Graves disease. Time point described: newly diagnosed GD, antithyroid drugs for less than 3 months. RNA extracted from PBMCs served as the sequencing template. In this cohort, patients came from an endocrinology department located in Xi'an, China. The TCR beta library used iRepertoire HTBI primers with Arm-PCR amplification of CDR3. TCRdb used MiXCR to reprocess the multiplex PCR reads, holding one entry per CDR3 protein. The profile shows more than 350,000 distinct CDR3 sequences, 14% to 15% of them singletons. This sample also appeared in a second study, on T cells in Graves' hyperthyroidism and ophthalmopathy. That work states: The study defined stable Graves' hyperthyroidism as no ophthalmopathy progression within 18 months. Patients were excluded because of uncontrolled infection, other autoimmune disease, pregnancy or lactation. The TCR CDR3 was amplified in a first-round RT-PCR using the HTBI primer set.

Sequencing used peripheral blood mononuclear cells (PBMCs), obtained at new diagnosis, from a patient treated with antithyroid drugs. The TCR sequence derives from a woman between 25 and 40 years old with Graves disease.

The CDR3 sequence: CASSLGVSNSPLHF. CDR3 in DNA: TGTGCCAGCAGCTTAGGGGTATCTAATTCACCCCTCCACTTT. The chain carries TRBV5-6 and TRBJ1-6, with a possible D match to TRBD1 (5 bases). V shed 2 bases and J shed 6 bases, with 9 bases lying between them. This CDR3 has 14 residues. Germline loops: CDR1 SGHDT, CDR2 YYEEEE.